This T cell receptor (beta chain) was recovered during a study of blood T cell repertoires in COVID-19. Overall study context: T cells, B-cell-depleted T cells, or PBMCs supplied cDNA or gDNA.

Original data processing: From reference gene primer amplification, estimates of nucleated cell counts were derived. Sequencing was performed with immunoSEQ multiplex PCR; in TCRdb, only in-frame clones are kept and a portion is missing. The V and J calls and clone size come from that table; D and trimming were worked out from the DNA. The sample yields some 260,000 clones, roughly 88% seen once. Germline V gene data show CDR1 as LNHDA and CDR2 as SQIVND (reference sequence). V was pared by 1 base and J by 6 bases, with 6 bases of the junction left unmatched. The CDR3 extends over 14 amino acids. The specimen sequenced was peripheral blood. This clonotype was obtained from a woman under 40 with acute or convalescent COVID-19. The chain recombines TRBV19 with TRBJ2-7; 7 nucleotides align to TRBD2. CDR3 residues: CASSIGGGPSEQYF. As DNA, the CDR3 is TGTGCCAGTAGTATAGGCGGGGGTCCCTCCGAGCAGTACTTC.